The clone carrying this TCR beta chain was detected a few times. As yet, its antigen is unknown. The sample is drawn from a study of T-cell memory formation after mild COVID-19. Across the whole study: Each donor largely had its own TCR clusters. Study conclusions and caveats: Clones that shrank (day 15 to 85) were balanced CD4/CD8, whereas later expanders leaned CD4+.

Germline trimming cut 6 bases from V and 5 bases from J; bases unmatched to any gene: 9. Germline CDR1 and CDR2: MNHEY and SVGEGT. The CDR3 is made up of 15 amino acids. The authors produced TCR alpha and TCR beta cDNA libraries with sample barcodes and UMIs by 5'RACE using constant-segment primers. One entry per CDR3 protein results from TCRdb running MiXCR on the 5' RACE reads. This sample yields 400,000 to 450,000 distinct CDR3 sequences, of which over 15% are seen a single time; about 22% belongs to the top ten. This chain joins TRBV6-2 or TRBV6-3 and TRBJ2-7; 11 bases are a match to TRBD2. The sequencing sample was made of PBMCs or a T cell subset sorted from them (not recorded which). The receptor was derived from a man younger than 35 who had mild COVID-19 (a few samples of this study predate the infection). Cell type and time point are not known. DNA for the CDR3: TGTGCCAGCAGAAAGCCTAGCGGGGGGACCAACGAGCAGTACTTC. It yields the protein CASRKPSGGTNEQYF.